This TCR beta chain was documented in a study of tumor-infiltrating lymphocytes in primary liver carcinoma. Overall study results and limits: Top clones occupying all five tumor regions numbered only about 7-25%.

In regard to this clonotype: The antigen is undetermined. One end of the junction fails to match germline, which may point to a read error.

The germline CDR1 and CDR2 sequences are SGHAT and FQNNGV. The CDR3 totals 15 residues. The input was around 500 ng total RNA; TCR beta cDNA was made from it with a constant-region primer. Three rounds of nested multiplex PCR with slightly modified ARM-PCR produced TCR beta libraries. A C-beta reverse primer and TRBV1-TRBV30 forward primers served in each of the first two PCR rounds, at approximately 10 cycles apiece. MiXCR, applied by TCRdb to the multiplex PCR reads, yields one record per CDR3 protein. Of under 130,000 distinct CDR3 sequences in the sample, roughly 80% were seen once. The source material, 20-30 mg of unsorted bulk tissue, was used to co-extract RNA and DNA. Chronic HBV infection, untreated so far, was present in the patients. Each sampled tumor had five separate regions taken from it.

The J gene is TRBJ2-4, the V gene TRBV11-2; D is unresolved. The specimen sequenced was liver tumor tissue from sampling region 3. The subset: tumor region T3, left-lateral pole. The TCR originated in a man between 35 and 55 years old with primary liver carcinoma and hepatitis B virus infection. The CDR3 here is CTSTTSAVAKNIQCF. The CDR3, as DNA: TGTACCAGCACCACTTCGGCGGTGGCCAAAAACATTCAGTGCTTC.